This T cell receptor beta chain emerged from a study of T cell repertoires in cytomegalovirus infection. In the study overall: Public TCR beta signatures marked donors with CMV infection and the matching HLA.

CDR3 length: 15 residues. Germline assignment: CDR1 MRHNA and CDR2 SNTAGT. V gave up 6 bases and J gave up 5 bases; unmatched junction bases: 10. Broader study findings: Cumulative public TCR beta family frequency identified carriers of CMV plus the relevant HLA. Clonotype analysis showed dominance of the ex vivo response by HLA-C-restricted CMV-specific TCR beta clonotypes.

TCRdb redid the calling of the reads with MiXCR, one entry per CDR3 protein. Of 250,000 to 300,000 distinct CDR3 sequences in the sample, over 15% were seen once. This clonotype was recorded many times. Its antigen is as yet unknown. The chain carries TRBV6-4 and TRBJ2-3; 8 bases line up with TRBD2. The specimen sequenced was CD8+ T cells from PBMCs. The origin of this receptor is a human donor in good health (CMV status not recorded). Some clones in this sample may be carry-over from other donors' samples. The CDR3 region has the DNA TGTGCCAGCAGCCCTAGGGGACTAGAAGGAGATACGCAGTATTTT. It yields the protein CASSPRGLEGDTQYF.